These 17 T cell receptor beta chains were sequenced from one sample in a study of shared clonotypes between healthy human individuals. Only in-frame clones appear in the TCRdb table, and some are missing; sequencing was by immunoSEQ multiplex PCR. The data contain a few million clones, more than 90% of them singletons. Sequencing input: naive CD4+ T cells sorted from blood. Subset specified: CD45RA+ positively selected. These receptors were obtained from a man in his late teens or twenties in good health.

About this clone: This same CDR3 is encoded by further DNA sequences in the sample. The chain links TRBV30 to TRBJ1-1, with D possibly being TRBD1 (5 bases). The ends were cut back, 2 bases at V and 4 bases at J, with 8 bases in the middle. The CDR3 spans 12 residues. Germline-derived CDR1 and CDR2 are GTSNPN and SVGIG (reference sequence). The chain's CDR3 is CAWSPQGTEAFF. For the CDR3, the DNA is TGTGCCTGGAGTCCCCAGGGCACTGAAGCTTTCTTT.

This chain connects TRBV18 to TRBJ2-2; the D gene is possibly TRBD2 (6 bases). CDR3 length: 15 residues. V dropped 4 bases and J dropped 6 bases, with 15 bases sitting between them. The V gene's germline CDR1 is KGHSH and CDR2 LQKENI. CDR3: CASSLYFPSAGELFF. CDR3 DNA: TGTGCCAGCTCACTTTATTTTCCTAGCGCCGGGGAGCTGTTTTTT.

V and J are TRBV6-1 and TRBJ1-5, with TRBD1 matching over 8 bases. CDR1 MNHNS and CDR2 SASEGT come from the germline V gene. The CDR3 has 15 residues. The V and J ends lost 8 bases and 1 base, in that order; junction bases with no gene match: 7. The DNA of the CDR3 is TGTGCCAGCGATATCGGACAGGGCAGCAATCAGCCCCAGCATTTT. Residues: CASDIGQGSNQPQHF.

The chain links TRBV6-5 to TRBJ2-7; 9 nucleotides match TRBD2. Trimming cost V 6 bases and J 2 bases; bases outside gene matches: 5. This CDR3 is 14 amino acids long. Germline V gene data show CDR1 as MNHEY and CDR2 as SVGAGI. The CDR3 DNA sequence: TGTGCCAGCAGAATTAGCGGGGGAACCTACGAGCAGTACTTC. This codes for CASRISGGTYEQYF.

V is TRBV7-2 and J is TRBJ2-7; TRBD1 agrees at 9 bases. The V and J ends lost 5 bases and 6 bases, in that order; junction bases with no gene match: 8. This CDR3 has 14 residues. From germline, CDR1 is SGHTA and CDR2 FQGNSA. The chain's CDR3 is CASSPPGTGLEQYF. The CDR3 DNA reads TGTGCCAGCAGCCCCCCCGGGACAGGGCTCGAGCAGTACTTC. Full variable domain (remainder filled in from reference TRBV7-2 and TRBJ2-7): GAGVSQSPSNKVTEKGKDVELRCDPISGHTALYWYRQSLGQGLEFLIYFQGNSAPDKSGLPSDRFSAERTGGSVSTLTIQRTQQEDSAVYLCASSPPGTGLEQYFGPGTRLTVT.

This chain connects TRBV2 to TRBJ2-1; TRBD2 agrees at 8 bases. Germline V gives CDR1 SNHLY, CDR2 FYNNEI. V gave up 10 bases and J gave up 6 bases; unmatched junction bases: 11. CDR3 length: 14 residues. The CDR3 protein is CATPRGVVANEQFF. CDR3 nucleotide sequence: TGTGCCACTCCGCGGGGGGTTGTAGCCAATGAGCAGTTCTTC.

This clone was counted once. CDR3 nucleotides: TGTGCCAGCAGTGCCGTCCCAGGGGGACTAGCGCCCCGGGGGCAGTTCTTC. Its protein is CASSAVPGGLAPRGQFF. The rearrangement joins TRBV2 to TRBJ2-1; 10 nucleotides line up with TRBD2. The CDR3 runs to 17 residues. Germline assignment: CDR1 SNHLY and CDR2 FYNNEI. J lost 12 bases, V lost 4 bases, and 18 bases had no gene match.

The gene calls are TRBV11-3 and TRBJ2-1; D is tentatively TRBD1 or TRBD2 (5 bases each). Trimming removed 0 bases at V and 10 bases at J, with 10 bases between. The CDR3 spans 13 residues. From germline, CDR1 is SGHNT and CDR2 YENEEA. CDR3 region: CASSLDQGEEQFF. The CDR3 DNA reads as TGTGCCAGCAGCTTAGATCAGGGAGAAGAGCAGTTCTTC.

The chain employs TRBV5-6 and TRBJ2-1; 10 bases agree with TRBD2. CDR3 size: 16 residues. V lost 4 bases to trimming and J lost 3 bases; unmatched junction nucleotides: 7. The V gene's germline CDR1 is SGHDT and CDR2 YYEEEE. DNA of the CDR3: TGTGCCAGCAGCCAAGGAGCGGGAGGGTACTACAATGAGCAGTTCTTC. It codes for CASSQGAGGYYNEQFF.

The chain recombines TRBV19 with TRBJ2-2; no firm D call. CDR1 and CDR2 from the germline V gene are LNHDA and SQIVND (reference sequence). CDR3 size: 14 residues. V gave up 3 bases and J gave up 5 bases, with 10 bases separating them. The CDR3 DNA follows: TGTGCCAGTAGTATGATTATCCGGACCGGGGAGCTGTTTTTT. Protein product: CASSMIIRTGELFF. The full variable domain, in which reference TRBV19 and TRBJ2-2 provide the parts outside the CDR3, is DGGITQSPKYLFRKEGQNVTLSCEQNLNHDAMYWYRQDPGQGLRLIYYSQIVNDFQKGDIAEGYSVSREKKESFPLTVTSAQKNPTAFYLCASSMIIRTGELFFGEGSRLTVL.

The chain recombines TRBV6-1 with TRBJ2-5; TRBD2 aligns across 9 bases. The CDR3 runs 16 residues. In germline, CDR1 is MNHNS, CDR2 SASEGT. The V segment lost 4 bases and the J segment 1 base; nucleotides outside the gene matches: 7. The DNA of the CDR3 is TGTGCCAGCAGTGTCCCGCGGGGGGGCCCCCAAGAGACCCAGTACTTC. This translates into CASSVPRGGPQETQYF.

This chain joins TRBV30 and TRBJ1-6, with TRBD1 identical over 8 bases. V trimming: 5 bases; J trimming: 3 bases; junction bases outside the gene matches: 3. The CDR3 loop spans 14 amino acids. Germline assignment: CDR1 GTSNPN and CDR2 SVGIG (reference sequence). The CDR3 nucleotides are TGTGCCTGGGCCGACAGGGGCTATAATTCACCCCTCCACTTT. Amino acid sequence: CAWADRGYNSPLHF.

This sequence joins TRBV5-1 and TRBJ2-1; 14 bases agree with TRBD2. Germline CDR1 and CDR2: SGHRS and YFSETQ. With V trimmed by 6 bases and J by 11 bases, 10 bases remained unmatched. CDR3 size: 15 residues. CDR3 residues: CASNPPGLAGAQQFF. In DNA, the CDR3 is TGCGCCAGCAATCCCCCGGGACTAGCGGGGGCCCAGCAGTTCTTC.

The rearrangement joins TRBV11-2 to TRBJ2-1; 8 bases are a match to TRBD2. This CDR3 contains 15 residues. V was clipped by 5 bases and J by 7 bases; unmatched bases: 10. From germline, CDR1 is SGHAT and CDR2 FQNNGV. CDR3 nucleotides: TGTGCCAGCAGCAGTGTGACTAGCGATGTTAATGAGCAGTTCTTC. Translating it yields CASSSVTSDVNEQFF.

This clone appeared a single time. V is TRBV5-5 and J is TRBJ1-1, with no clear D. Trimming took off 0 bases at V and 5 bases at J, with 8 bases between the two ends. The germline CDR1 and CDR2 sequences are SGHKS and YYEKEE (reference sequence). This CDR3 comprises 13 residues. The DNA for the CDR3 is TGTGCCAGCAGCTTGGGGTTCAGGACTGAAGCTTTCTTT. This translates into CASSLGFRTEAFF. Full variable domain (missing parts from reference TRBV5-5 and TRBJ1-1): DAGVTQSPTHLIKTRGQQVTLRCSPISGHKSVSWYQQVLGQGPQFIFQYYEKEERGRGNFPDRFSARQFPNYSSELNVNALLLGDSALYLCASSLGFRTEAFFGQGTRLTVV.

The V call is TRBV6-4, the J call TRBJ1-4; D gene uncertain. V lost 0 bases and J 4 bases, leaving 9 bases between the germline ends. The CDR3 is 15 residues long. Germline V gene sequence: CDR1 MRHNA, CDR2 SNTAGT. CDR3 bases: TGTGCCAGCAGTGACTCGAGGACTGGTAATGAAAAACTGTTTTTT. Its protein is CASSDSRTGNEKLFF.

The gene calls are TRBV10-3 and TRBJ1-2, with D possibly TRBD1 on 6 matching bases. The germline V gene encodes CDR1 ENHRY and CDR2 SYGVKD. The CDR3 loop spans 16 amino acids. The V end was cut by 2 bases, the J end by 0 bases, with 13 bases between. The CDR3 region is CAISELRGRPNYGYTF. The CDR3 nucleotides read TGTGCCATCAGTGAGCTCAGGGGACGTCCTAACTATGGCTACACCTTC.